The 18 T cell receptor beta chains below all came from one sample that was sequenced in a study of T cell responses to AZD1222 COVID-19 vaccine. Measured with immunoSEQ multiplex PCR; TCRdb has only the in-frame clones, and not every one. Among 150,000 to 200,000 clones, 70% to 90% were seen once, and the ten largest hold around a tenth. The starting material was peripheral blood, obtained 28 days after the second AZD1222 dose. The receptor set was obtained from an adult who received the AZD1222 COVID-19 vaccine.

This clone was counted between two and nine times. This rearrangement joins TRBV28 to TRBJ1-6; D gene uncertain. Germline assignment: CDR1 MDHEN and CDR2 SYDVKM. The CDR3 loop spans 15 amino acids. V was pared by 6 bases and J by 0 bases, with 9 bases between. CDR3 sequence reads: CASSGRSSYNSPLHF. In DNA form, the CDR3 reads TGTGCCAGCAGCGGACGGAGCTCCTATAATTCACCCCTCCACTTT.

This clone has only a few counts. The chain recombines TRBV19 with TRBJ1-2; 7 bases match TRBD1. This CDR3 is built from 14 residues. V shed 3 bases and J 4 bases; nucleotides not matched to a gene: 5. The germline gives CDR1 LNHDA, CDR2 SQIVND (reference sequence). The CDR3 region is CASSITGTVYGYTF. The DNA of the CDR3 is TGTGCCAGTAGTATTACCGGGACAGTCTATGGCTACACCTTC.

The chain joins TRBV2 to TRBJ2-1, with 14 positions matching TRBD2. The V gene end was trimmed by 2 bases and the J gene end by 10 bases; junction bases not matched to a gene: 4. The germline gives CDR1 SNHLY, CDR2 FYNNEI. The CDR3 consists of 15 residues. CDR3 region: CASSEYGTSGGEQFF. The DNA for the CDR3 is TGTGCCAGCAGTGAATATGGGACTAGCGGGGGAGAGCAGTTCTTC.

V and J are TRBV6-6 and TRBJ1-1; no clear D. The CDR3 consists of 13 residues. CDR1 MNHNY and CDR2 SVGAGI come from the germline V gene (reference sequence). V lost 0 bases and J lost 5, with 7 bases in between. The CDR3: CASSYSMATEAFF. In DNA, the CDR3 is TGTGCCAGCAGTTACTCGATGGCGACTGAAGCTTTCTTT.

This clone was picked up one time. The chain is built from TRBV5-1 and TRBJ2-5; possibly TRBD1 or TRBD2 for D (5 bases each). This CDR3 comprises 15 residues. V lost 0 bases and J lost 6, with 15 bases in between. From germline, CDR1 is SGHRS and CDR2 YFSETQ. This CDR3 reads CASSLEAVSGQTQYF. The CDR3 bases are TGCGCCAGCAGCTTGGAAGCTGTCTCGGGACAGACCCAGTACTTC.

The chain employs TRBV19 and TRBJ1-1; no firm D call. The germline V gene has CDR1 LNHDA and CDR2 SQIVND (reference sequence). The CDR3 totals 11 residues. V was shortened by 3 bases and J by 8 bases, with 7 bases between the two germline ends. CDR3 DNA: TGTGCCAGTAGTATGGGGAGGGAAGCTTTCTTT. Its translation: CASSMGREAFF.

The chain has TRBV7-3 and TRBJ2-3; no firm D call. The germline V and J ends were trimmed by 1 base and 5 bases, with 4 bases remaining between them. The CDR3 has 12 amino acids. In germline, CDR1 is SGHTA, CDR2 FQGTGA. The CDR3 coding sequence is TGTGCCAGCAGCTTAAACCAAGATACGCAGTATTTT. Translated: CASSLNQDTQYF.

The CDR3 here is CASSLVGTSHTTGYTF. In DNA, the CDR3 is TGTGCCAGCAGCTTAGTAGGTACCAGCCATACAACGGGCTACACCTTC. This sequence joins TRBV7-2 and TRBJ1-2; D is ambiguous. The CDR3 is 16 residues long. The V end was cut by 1 base, the J end by 8 bases, with 20 bases between. In germline, CDR1 is SGHTA, CDR2 FQGNSA.

The CDR3 region is CAWSEGQLPLGDNSPLHF. In nucleotides, the CDR3 is TGTGCCTGGAGTGAGGGACAATTACCTTTAGGGGATAATTCACCCCTCCACTTT. The chain recombines TRBV30 with TRBJ1-6, with a tentative D call TRBD1 (6 bases). Germline V gives CDR1 GTSNPN, CDR2 SVGIG (reference sequence). V lost 1 base and J 5 bases, leaving 21 bases between the germline ends. There are 18 residues in the CDR3.

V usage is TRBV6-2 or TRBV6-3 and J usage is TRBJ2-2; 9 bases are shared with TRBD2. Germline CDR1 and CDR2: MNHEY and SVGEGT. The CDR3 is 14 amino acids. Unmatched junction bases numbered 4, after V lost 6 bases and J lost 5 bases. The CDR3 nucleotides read TGTGCCAGCAGCCAGCGGGGGGATACCGGGGAGCTGTTTTTT. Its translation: CASSQRGDTGELFF.

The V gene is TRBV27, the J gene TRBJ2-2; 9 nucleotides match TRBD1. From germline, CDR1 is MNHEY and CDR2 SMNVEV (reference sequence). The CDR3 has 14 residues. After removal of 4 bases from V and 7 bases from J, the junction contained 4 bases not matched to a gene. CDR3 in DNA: TGTGCCAGCAGTTGGGACAGGGCTATCGGGGAGCTGTTTTTT. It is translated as CASSWDRAIGELFF.

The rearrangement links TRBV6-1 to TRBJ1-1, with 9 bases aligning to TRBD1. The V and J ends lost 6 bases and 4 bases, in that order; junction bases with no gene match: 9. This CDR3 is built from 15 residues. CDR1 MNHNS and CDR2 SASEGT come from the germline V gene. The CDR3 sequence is CASRPGTGMGTEAFF. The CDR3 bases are TGTGCCAGCAGACCCGGGACAGGGATGGGCACTGAAGCTTTCTTT.

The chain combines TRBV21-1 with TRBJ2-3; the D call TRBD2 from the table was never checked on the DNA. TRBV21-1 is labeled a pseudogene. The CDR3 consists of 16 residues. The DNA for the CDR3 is TGTGCCAGCAGCAAACGGACTAGCGGGGTCCCAGATACGCAGTATTTT. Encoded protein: CASSKRTSGVPDTQYF.

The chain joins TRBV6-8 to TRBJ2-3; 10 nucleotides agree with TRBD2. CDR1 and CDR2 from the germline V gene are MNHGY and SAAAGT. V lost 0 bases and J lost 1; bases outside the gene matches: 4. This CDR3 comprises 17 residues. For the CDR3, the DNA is TGTGCCAGCAGTTACTCGGGACTAGCGAGTCGCACAGATACGCAGTATTTT. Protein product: CASSYSGLASRTDTQYF.

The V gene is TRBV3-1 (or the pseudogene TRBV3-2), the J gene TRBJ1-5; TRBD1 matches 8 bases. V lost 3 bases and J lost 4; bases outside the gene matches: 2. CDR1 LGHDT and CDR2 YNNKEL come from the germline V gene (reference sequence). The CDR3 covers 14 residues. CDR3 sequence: CASSHRQGNQPQHF. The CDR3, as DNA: TGTGCCAGCAGCCATAGACAGGGGAATCAGCCCCAGCATTTT.

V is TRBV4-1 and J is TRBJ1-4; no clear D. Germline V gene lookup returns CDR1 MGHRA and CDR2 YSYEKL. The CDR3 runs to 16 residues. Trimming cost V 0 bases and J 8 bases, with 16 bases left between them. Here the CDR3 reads CASSQEGGLSPEKLFF. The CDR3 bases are TGCGCCAGCAGCCAAGAAGGTGGGCTGAGTCCGGAAAAACTGTTTTTT.

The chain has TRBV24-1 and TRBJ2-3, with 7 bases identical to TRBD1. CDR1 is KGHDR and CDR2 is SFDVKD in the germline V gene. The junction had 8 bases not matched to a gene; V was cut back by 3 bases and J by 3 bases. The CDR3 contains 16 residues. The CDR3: CATSDDDRVRTDTQYF. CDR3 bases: TGTGCCACCAGTGATGATGACAGGGTGAGAACAGATACGCAGTATTTT.

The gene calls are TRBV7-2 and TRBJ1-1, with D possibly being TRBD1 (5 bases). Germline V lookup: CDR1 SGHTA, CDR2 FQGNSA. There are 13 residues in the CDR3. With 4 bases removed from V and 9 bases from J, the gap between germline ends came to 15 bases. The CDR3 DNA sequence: TGTGCCAGCAGCTCGACAGTCTCCGGGAAAGCTTTCTTT. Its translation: CASSSTVSGKAFF.